The subject of this entry is one TCR beta chain. The sample originates from a study of blood T cell repertoires in COVID-19. Sequencing used immunoSEQ multiplex PCR; TCRdb keeps in-frame clones, though not all of them. This repertoire shows about 130,000 clones, about 90% found once; its top ten account for roughly 2.5%. This CDR3 is 15 amino acids long. Trimming pared 0 bases from V and 1 base from J, leaving 9 bases between. Looked up from germline, CDR1 is KGHSH and CDR2 is LQKENI. The receptor comes from a man aged 45-65 years with active COVID-19. The chain is built from TRBV18 and TRBJ1-1, with no clear D. The specimen sequenced was peripheral blood. The CDR3 DNA sequence: TGTGCCAGCTCACCACCGGACGGAGGGAACACTGAAGCTTTCTTT. Translated, it gives CASSPPDGGNTEAFF.